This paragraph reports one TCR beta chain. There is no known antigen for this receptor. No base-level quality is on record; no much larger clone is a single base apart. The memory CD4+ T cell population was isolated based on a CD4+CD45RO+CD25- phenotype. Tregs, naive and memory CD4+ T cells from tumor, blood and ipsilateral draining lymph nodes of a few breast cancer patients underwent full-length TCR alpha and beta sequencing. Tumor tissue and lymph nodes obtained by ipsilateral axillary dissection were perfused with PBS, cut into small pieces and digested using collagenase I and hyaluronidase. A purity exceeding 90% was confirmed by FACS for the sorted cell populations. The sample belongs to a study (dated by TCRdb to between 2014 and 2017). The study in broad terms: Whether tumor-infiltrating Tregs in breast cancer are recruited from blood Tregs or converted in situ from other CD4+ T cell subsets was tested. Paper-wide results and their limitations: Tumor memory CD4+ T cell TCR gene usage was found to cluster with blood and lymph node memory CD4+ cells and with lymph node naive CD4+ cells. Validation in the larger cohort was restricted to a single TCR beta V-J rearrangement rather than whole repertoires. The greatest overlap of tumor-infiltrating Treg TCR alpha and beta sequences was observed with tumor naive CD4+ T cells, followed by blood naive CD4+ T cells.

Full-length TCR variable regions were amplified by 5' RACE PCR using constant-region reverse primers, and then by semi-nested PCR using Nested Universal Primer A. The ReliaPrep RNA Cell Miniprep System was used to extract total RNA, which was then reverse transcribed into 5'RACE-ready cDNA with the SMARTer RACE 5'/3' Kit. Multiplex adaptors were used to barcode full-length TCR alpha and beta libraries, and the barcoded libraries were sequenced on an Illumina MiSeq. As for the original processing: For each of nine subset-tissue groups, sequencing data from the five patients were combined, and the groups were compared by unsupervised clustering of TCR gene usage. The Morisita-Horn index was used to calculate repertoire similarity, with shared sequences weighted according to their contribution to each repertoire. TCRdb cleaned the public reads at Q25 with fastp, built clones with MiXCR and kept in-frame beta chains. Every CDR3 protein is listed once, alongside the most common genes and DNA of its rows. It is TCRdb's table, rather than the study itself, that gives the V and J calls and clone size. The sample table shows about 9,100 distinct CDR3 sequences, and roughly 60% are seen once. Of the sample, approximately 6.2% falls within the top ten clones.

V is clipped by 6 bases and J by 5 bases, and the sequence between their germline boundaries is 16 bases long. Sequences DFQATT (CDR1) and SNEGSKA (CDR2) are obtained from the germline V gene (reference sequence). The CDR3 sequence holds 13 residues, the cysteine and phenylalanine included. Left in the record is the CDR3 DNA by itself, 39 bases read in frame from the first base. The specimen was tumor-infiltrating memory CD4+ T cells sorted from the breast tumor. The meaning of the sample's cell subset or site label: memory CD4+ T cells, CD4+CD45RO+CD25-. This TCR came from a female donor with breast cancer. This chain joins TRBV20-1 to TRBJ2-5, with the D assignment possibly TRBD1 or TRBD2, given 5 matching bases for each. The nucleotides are TGCAGTGCCTTAGAGGGCAGGGAGGAGACCCAGTACTTC. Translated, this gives CSALEGREETQYF.